These 14 T cell receptor beta chains share one sample of origin, sequenced in a study of kidney transplant recipient with SARS-CoV-2 infection. TCRdb reanalysed the reads using MiXCR and keeps one entry per CDR3 protein. The data show some 220,000 distinct CDR3 sequences, with 29% seen just once and less than 8.5% held by the top ten. Source: a blood sample, taken at baseline and on roughly day 110 from a kidney transplant recipient. The receptors stem from a male patient aged 30 to 39 who had COVID-19 and was a kidney transplant recipient. Some T cells here may be from the graft donor.

Ten or more counts support this clonotype. V gene TRBV5-1 combines with J gene TRBJ1-2; D unclear. Trimming took off 7 bases at V and 4 bases at J, with 23 bases between the two ends. Germline V gives CDR1 SGHRS, CDR2 YFSETQ. The CDR3 is 16 amino acids. CDR3 nucleotides: TGCGCCAGCGTCCTTTTATCGGTTCGAAAGACCTATGGCTACACCTTC. Its translation is CASVLLSVRKTYGYTF.

The J gene is TRBJ1-2, the V gene TRBV9; the D is unclear. From germline, CDR1 is SGDLS and CDR2 YYNGEE. The length of the CDR3 is 15 residues. Trimming pared 7 bases from V and 4 bases from J, leaving 20 bases between. The CDR3 DNA reads as TGTGCCAGCGAGGAGTACTCAAGAAAGACCTATGGCTACACCTTC. Encoded protein: CASEEYSRKTYGYTF.

The table lists this clonotype with many counts. This chain connects TRBV2 to TRBJ1-5; D perhaps matches TRBD1 (6 bases). Trimming took 5 bases from V and 0 from J, leaving 20 bases between them. Germline V gene lookup returns CDR1 SNHLY and CDR2 FYNNEI. This CDR3 region has 18 residues. CDR3 sequence: CASSRTDATSYSNQPQHF. The CDR3 region has the DNA TGTGCCAGCAGTAGGACAGACGCTACATCATATAGCAATCAGCCCCAGCATTTT.

Of note for this clonotype: This could be a read error, since a much larger clone is one nucleotide away. This sequence joins TRBV20-1 and TRBJ2-3, with 11 bases aligning to TRBD2. Looked up from germline, CDR1 is DFQATT and CDR2 is SNEGSKA (reference sequence). The CDR3 length is 14 residues. The CDR3 DNA follows: TGCAGTGCTAGATTAGCGGGGGGGAAAGGTACGCAGTGTTTT. Translating it yields CSARLAGGKGTQCF.

In its sample, this clonotype was seen many times. V usage is TRBV4-2 and J usage is TRBJ2-1; either TRBD1 or TRBD2 may fit D (5 bases each). This CDR3 spans 16 amino acids. The germline V gene has CDR1 LGHNA and CDR2 YNFKEQ. The germline V and J ends were trimmed by 4 bases and 4 bases, with 17 bases remaining between them. The CDR3 DNA follows: TGTGCCAGCAGCCCCAGGGACGAAGGGCCTTACAATGAGCAGTTCTTC. Its translation: CASSPRDEGPYNEQFF.

This clonotype was seen ten or more times. The rearrangement links TRBV7-4 to TRBJ1-2; D is unresolved. The CDR3 totals 17 residues. Germline V lookup: CDR1 SGHVT, CDR2 SQSDAQ. The ends were cut back, 5 bases at V and 4 bases at J, with 23 bases in the middle. As DNA, the CDR3 is TGTGCCAGCAGCATCAGTTCTTCAGCTCGAAAGACCTATGGCTACACCTTC. It translates to CASSISSSARKTYGYTF.

This clonotype was seen a handful of times. V is TRBV5-4 and J is TRBJ1-2; D unclear. Germline lookup yields CDR1 SGHNT and CDR2 YYREEE (reference sequence). CDR3 length equals 16 residues. The V gene lost 7 bases and the J gene lost 4 bases, with 23 bases spanning the gap. The CDR3 loop is CASEFYVPGKTYGYTF. CDR3 nucleotides: TGTGCCAGCGAATTTTACGTACCAGGAAAGACCTATGGCTACACCTTC.

This clonotype occurred many times. This rearrangement joins TRBV5-3 to TRBJ1-2; tentatively, D is TRBD1 (5 bases). TRBV5-3 belongs to the ORF category, with a function that is uncertain. The germline V and J ends were trimmed by 7 bases and 4 bases, with 23 bases remaining between them. The CDR3 is 16 amino acids. Written as DNA, the CDR3 is TGTGCCAGATGGACAAAAGTGGTGAGAAAGACCTATGGCTACACCTTC. It translates to CARWTKVVRKTYGYTF.

Ten or more counts support this clonotype. CDR3 nucleotide sequence: TGTGCCACCAGTCATCGGGACAGGGGGCGCGAGCAGTACTTC. Translated, it gives CATSHRDRGREQYF. This chain joins TRBV24-1 and TRBJ2-7, with TRBD1 matching 12 bases. The CDR3 is 14 residues long. Looked up from germline, CDR1 is KGHDR and CDR2 is SFDVKD. V lost 6 bases, J lost 6 bases, and 5 bases stayed unmatched.

This clonotype was seen many times. The chain has TRBV18 and TRBJ1-6; a weak D match, TRBD1 (5 bases). The CDR3 loop spans 15 amino acids. Germline CDR1 KGHSH, CDR2 LQKENI. Trimming stripped 3 bases from V and 5 bases from J, with 11 bases between. DNA for the CDR3: TGTGCCAGCTCACCGCCGGGACTGAATAATTCACCCCTCCACTTT. This sequence encodes CASSPPGLNNSPLHF.

The count of this clonotype is one. Possible read error: a much larger clone is one base away. The CDR3, as DNA: TGTGCCAGCAGCCGAATAGGACAGGGCTACGCTGAAGCTTTCTTT. It encodes CASSRIGQGYAEAFF. J is TRBJ1-1 and V is TRBV5-4, with 8 bases that match TRBD1. The CDR3 has 15 amino acids. Germline trimming cut 4 bases from V and 6 bases from J; bases unmatched to any gene: 11. Germline values: CDR1 SGHNT, CDR2 YYREEE (reference sequence).

For this clonotype: A much larger clone differs from this one at a single base, so this may be a read error. This rearrangement joins TRBV9 to TRBJ2-1, with 10 nucleotides matching TRBD2. Germline V gene sequence: CDR1 SGDLS, CDR2 YYNGEE. The CDR3 has 17 amino acids. The CDR3 DNA sequence: TGTGCCGGCAGCCCGAATAATCTAGCGGGGGTATACAATGAGCAGTTCTTC. Its protein is CAGSPNNLAGVYNEQFF.

This sequence joins TRBV4-2 and TRBJ2-5, with 7 nucleotides matching TRBD2. CDR1 is LGHNA, CDR2 YNFKEQ, per germline. This CDR3 comprises 20 residues. Unmatched junction bases numbered 16, after V lost 0 bases and J lost 0 bases. CDR3 bases: TGTGCCAGCAGCCAAGAACCGAATCAGCGGGGCTTAGCGTACCAAGAGACCCAGTACTTC. Protein sequence: CASSQEPNQRGLAYQETQYF.

This clonotype was observed at least ten times. J is TRBJ2-2 and V is TRBV6-6, with 13 bases fitting TRBD2. CDR1 is MNHNY and CDR2 is SVGAGI in the germline V gene (reference sequence). The V segment lost 0 bases and the J segment 4 bases; nucleotides outside the gene matches: 8. The length of the CDR3 is 19 residues. The CDR3 sequence: CASSYSRTSGSLSTGELFF. The CDR3 DNA follows: TGTGCCAGCAGTTACTCCAGGACTAGCGGGAGTTTGAGCACCGGGGAGCTGTTTTTT.